A selection of T cell receptor beta chains follows, all from one sample in a study of T cells in Graves' hyperthyroidism and ophthalmopathy. TCRdb reprocessed the multiplex PCR reads via MiXCR and lists one record per CDR3 protein. This sample has 500,000 to 700,000 distinct CDR3 sequences, with roughly 17% found just once. The source material was blood. The receptors derive from a woman younger than 35 with Graves' hyperthyroidism. Both conserved end residues are part of each CDR3. The D gene is left open where the match is weak. Clone size is given for some rows only: seen once, a few or many times, or a class if the clone is expanded.

D gene	J gene	V gene	clone size	CDR3 protein	CDR3 DNA
.	TRBJ2-1	TRBV24-1	few	CATSDFQFGSSYNEQFF	TGTGCCACCAGTGATTTTCAGTTTGGCAGCTCCTACAATGAGCAGTTCTTC
.	TRBJ1-1	TRBV3-1	many	CASSQVSGTEAFF	TGTGCCAGCAGCCAAGTGTCAGGGACTGAAGCTTTCTTT
.	TRBJ2-5	TRBV4-1	once	CASSQETRGPESLVETQYF	TGCGCCAGCAGCCAAGAAACGCGGGGTCCGGAAAGCTTAGTGGAGACCCAGTACTTC
.	TRBJ1-2	TRBV28	.	CASSLQAIGGYTF	TGTGCCAGCAGTTTGCAGGCAATTGGCGGCTACACCTTC
.	TRBJ2-4	TRBV19	.	CASSTPGRAAKNIQYF	TGTGCCAGTAGTACCCCGGGCAGGGCTGCCAAAAACATTCAGTACTTC
TRBD1	TRBJ1-6	TRBV19	.	CASSMRQGAGSYNSPLHF	TGTGCCAGTAGTATGCGGCAGGGGGCCGGCTCCTATAATTCACCCCTCCACTTT
.	TRBJ2-3	TRBV6-2/TRBV6-3	few	CASSYSMGAVAETQYF	TGTGCCAGCAGTTACTCGATGGGGGCCGTTGCGGAAACGCAGTATTTT
TRBD2	TRBJ2-1	TRBV29-1	once	CSVGGLSGGAGYEQFF	TGCAGCGTTGGTGGTTTAAGCGGGGGGGCCGGGTATGAGCAGTTCTTC
.	TRBJ1-1	TRBV2	many	CASSGYRETEAFF	TGTGCCAGCAGTGGTTACAGGGAGACTGAAGCTTTCTTT
.	TRBJ2-5	TRBV7-8	many	CAIAVRGGPLQETQYF	TGTGCCATCGCGGTACGGGGCGGGCCGTTGCAAGAGACCCAGTACTTC